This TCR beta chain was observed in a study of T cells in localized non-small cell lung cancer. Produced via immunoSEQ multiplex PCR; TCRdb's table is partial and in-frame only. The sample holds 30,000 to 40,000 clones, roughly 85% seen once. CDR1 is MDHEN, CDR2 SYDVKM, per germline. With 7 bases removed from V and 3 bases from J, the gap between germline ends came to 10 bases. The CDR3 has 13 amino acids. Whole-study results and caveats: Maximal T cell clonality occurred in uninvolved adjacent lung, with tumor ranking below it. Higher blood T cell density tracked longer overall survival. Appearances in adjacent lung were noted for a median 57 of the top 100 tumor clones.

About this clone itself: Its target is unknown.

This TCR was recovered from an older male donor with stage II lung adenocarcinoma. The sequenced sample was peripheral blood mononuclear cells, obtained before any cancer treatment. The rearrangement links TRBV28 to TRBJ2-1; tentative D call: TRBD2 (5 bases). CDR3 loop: CASTQRIYNEQFF. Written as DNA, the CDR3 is TGTGCCAGCACCCAGCGGATCTACAATGAGCAGTTCTTC. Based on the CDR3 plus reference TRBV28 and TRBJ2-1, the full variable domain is DVKVTQSSRYLVKRTGEKVFLECVQDMDHENMFWYRQDPGLGLRLIYFSYDVKMKEKGDIPEGYSVSREKKERFSLILESASTNQTSMYLCASTQRIYNEQFFGPGTRLTVL.